A single sample is the source of the 27 T cell receptor beta chains below, sequenced in a study of cytomegalovirus exposure and HLA in healthy donors. The study ran its PCR with 60 Vbeta and 13 Jbeta primers. The protocol was immunoSEQ multiplex PCR, while the TCRdb copy is restricted to in-frame clones and leaves out a portion. The data show about 110,000 clones, approximately 70% seen once. Source material: PBMCs. Source of these receptors: a man aged 25 to 40 in good health and CMV-seropositive.

The V gene is TRBV20-1, the J gene TRBJ2-1; the D gene is possibly TRBD2 (5 bases). There are 11 residues in the CDR3. Germline CDR1 reads DFQATT; CDR2 reads SNEGSKA (reference sequence). V was pared by 3 bases and J by 12 bases, with 12 bases between. CDR3 amino acids: CSASGSPGQFF. The CDR3 DNA reads as TGCAGTGCTAGTGGGAGCCCTGGGCAGTTCTTC.

This rearrangement joins TRBV5-1 to TRBJ1-1, with D possibly TRBD1 on 6 matching bases. The CDR3 has 15 residues. Trimming shortened V by 3 bases and J by 3 bases, and 15 bases separated the two germline ends. Germline-derived CDR1 and CDR2 are SGHRS and YFSETQ. The CDR3 is CASSWNRVSDTEAFF. The CDR3 coding sequence is TGCGCCAGCAGCTGGAACAGGGTTAGCGACACTGAAGCTTTCTTT.

This clone came up once. The chain combines TRBV19 with TRBJ2-7; unclear D gene. The CDR3 runs 15 residues. With 5 bases removed from V and 8 bases from J, the gap between germline ends came to 22 bases. The germline gives CDR1 LNHDA, CDR2 SQIVND (reference sequence). CDR3 bases: TGTGCCAGTAGTCCACGCGACTCCCCCCGAGCCCAGCAGTACGTC. This encodes CASSPRDSPRAQQYV.

This CDR3 is CASSALRDIINSPLHF. CDR3 sequence (DNA): TGTGCCAGTAGTGCCCTCCGGGACATCATCAATTCACCCCTCCACTTT. This chain uses TRBV19 with TRBJ1-6; possible D gene TRBD1, 6 bases. Germline-derived CDR1 and CDR2 are LNHDA and SQIVND (reference sequence). This CDR3 is built from 16 residues. V was shortened by 5 bases and J by 7 bases, with 18 bases between the two germline ends.

In its sample, this clone was seen a few times. In DNA form, the CDR3 reads TGTGCCACCTCGACACCGATGAACACTGAAGCTTTCTTT. Encoded protein: CATSTPMNTEAFF. The chain employs TRBV18 and TRBJ1-1, with D unclear. Germline CDR1 and CDR2: KGHSH and LQKENI. V was cut by 10 bases and J by 0 bases, with 12 bases left in between. The CDR3 consists of 13 residues.

The chain employs TRBV30 and TRBJ2-7, with D tentatively TRBD2 (6 bases). The CDR3 has 12 amino acids. The ends were cut back, 3 bases at V and 3 bases at J, with 9 bases in the middle. Germline lookup yields CDR1 GTSNPN and CDR2 SVGIG (reference sequence). Here the CDR3 reads CAWRWGVYEQYF. The CDR3 nucleotides are TGTGCCTGGAGGTGGGGGGTCTACGAGCAGTACTTC.

The genes are TRBV5-6 and TRBJ2-7; 8 nucleotides align to TRBD2. There are 14 residues in the CDR3. Germline V CDR1 and CDR2: SGHDT, YYEEEE. Unmatched junction bases numbered 7, after V lost 7 bases and J lost 1 base. CDR3 residues: CASRGREVSYEQYV. CDR3 bases: TGTGCCAGCCGGGGGCGGGAGGTTTCCTACGAGCAGTACGTC.

This sequence joins TRBV5-1 and TRBJ2-3, with D possibly TRBD1 on 6 matching bases. CDR3 length: 14 amino acids. Germline V gives CDR1 SGHRS, CDR2 YFSETQ. The V end lost 0 bases, the J end lost 2 bases, and 7 bases lay between the germline ends. CDR3 loop: CASSLGGPTDTQYF. CDR3 in DNA: TGCGCCAGCAGCTTGGGGGGGCCCACAGATACGCAGTATTTT.

The chain carries TRBV11-2 and TRBJ2-7; D gene unclear. The CDR3 contains 17 residues. Germline CDR1 is SGHAT and CDR2 is FQNNGV. V was shortened by 7 bases and J by 0 bases, with 22 bases between the two germline ends. The CDR3 DNA sequence: TGTGCCAGCAAAACTTTGCTGGGCAGATACAGCTCCTACGAGCAGTACTTC. It translates to CASKTLLGRYSSYEQYF.

This chain joins TRBV27 and TRBJ1-5, with D possibly being TRBD1 (5 bases). CDR1 is MNHEY, CDR2 SMNVEV, per germline (reference sequence). This CDR3 is built from 14 residues. Trimming shortened V by 2 bases and J by 2 bases, and 7 bases separated the two germline ends. The CDR3 bases are TGTGCCAGCAGTTTAGGGGCACGCAATCAGCCCCAGCATTTT. It translates to CASSLGARNQPQHF.

The chain couples TRBV28 to TRBJ2-7; weak D call: TRBD1 (7 bases). Trimming pared 4 bases from V and 9 bases from J, leaving 16 bases between. The germline V gene has CDR1 MDHEN and CDR2 SYDVKM. The CDR3 runs 13 residues. CDR3 DNA: TGTGCCAGCAGTTCGGCGGGACAGTATTTGCAGTACGTC. It is translated as CASSSAGQYLQYV.

The chain couples TRBV6-1 to TRBJ1-1, with 7 bases that match TRBD1. The CDR3 is made up of 12 amino acids. Trimming cost V 6 bases and J 7 bases; bases outside gene matches: 5. The germline V gene has CDR1 MNHNS and CDR2 SASEGT. The CDR3 DNA sequence: TGTGCCAGCAGGGGGGGACAGAATGAAGCTTTCTTT. Amino acid sequence: CASRGGQNEAFF.

CDR3 residues: CASRRDTGELFF. The CDR3 DNA reads as TGCGCCAGCCGGCGGGACACCGGGGAGCTGTTTTTT. The chain is built from TRBV5-1 and TRBJ2-2; weak D call: TRBD2 (5 bases). The CDR3 runs to 12 residues. Trimming cost V 7 bases and J 3 bases, with 7 bases left between them. Looked up from germline, CDR1 is SGHRS and CDR2 is YFSETQ.

The V and J genes are TRBV28 and TRBJ2-4, with TRBD1 identical over 7 bases. Germline assignment: CDR1 MDHEN and CDR2 SYDVKM. The CDR3 has 17 residues. V dropped 5 bases and J dropped 0; count of bases not matched to a gene: 10. In DNA form, the CDR3 reads TGTGCCAGCAGTCCGAGACAGGGATTTATAGCCAAAAACATTCAGTACTTC. This sequence encodes CASSPRQGFIAKNIQYF.

The rearrangement uses TRBV7-3 and TRBJ1-6; tentatively, D is TRBD1 (5 bases). V was cut by 1 base and J by 7 bases, with 20 bases left in between. The CDR3 loop spans 18 amino acids. Germline values: CDR1 SGHTA, CDR2 FQGTGA. The CDR3 bases are TGTGCCAGCAGCTTAAAACGGGGGGGAAGGGAGAAGAATTCACCCCTCCACTTT. It is translated as CASSLKRGGREKNSPLHF.

The chain joins TRBV29-1 to TRBJ2-2, with 10 bases matching TRBD1. The CDR3 has 16 residues. CDR1 is SQVTM, CDR2 ANQGSEA, per germline. V was pared by 7 bases and J by 0 bases, with 8 bases of the junction left unmatched. Written as DNA, the CDR3 is TGCAGCGGGGGGGACAGGGGCCCCGCGAACACCGGGGAGCTGTTTTTT. Translating it yields CSGGDRGPANTGELFF.

About this clone: Other DNA sequences within the sample encode an identical CDR3. V is TRBV6-1 and J is TRBJ2-1; 13 nucleotides align to TRBD2. The CDR3 covers 16 residues. The germline gives CDR1 MNHNS, CDR2 SASEGT. V lost 4 bases and J lost 8; bases outside the gene matches: 8. CDR3 in amino acids: CASSATSGGASDEQFF. The DNA for the CDR3 is TGTGCCAGCAGTGCTACTAGCGGGGGGGCCAGCGATGAGCAGTTCTTC.

J is TRBJ2-3 and V is TRBV28; 8 bases are a match to TRBD2. The CDR3 is 15 amino acids. The germline gives CDR1 MDHEN, CDR2 SYDVKM. The V segment lost 6 bases and the J segment 2 bases; nucleotides outside the gene matches: 7. The CDR3 DNA is TGTGCCAGCAGCTACCTACTAGCGGCCACAGATACGCAGTATTTT. Protein: CASSYLLAATDTQYF.

The gene calls are TRBV4-1 and TRBJ2-3, with TRBD2 matching 8 bases. CDR3 size: 17 residues. Germline V CDR1 and CDR2: MGHRA, YSYEKL. V lost 2 bases and J lost 3; bases outside the gene matches: 10. The CDR3 bases are TGCGCCAGCAGCCAATCCCCGGGGGGGCTCCGGACAGATACGCAGTATTTT. Amino acid sequence: CASSQSPGGLRTDTQYF.

V gene TRBV27 combines with J gene TRBJ2-1, with D maybe TRBD2 (6 bases). This CDR3 spans 13 amino acids. V shed 1 base and J shed 6 bases, with 7 bases lying between them. From germline, CDR1 is MNHEY and CDR2 SMNVEV (reference sequence). The CDR3 region has the DNA TGTGCCAGCAGTTTATGGGGAGGCAATGAGCAGTTCTTC. Protein sequence: CASSLWGGNEQFF.

The chain is built from TRBV4-1 and TRBJ2-3; 14 bases line up with TRBD2. Losses at the gene ends were 1 base for V and 5 bases for J; bases not matched to a gene: 8. CDR3 length equals 18 residues. Germline assignment: CDR1 MGHRA and CDR2 YSYEKL. The CDR3 DNA reads TGCGCCAGCAGCCAAGCCTGGGGGACTAGCGGGAGTGAAGATACGCAGTATTTT. It yields the protein CASSQAWGTSGSEDTQYF.

The chain has TRBV19 and TRBJ2-5; 8 positions match TRBD1. This CDR3 is built from 14 residues. V trimming: 4 bases; J trimming: 5 bases; junction bases outside the gene matches: 6. Germline CDR1 LNHDA, CDR2 SQIVND (reference sequence). The CDR3 reads CASSTDRGGETQYF. The CDR3 nucleotides read TGTGCCAGTAGTACAGACAGGGGCGGGGAGACCCAGTACTTC.

This clone was found a few times. This sequence joins TRBV6-5 and TRBJ2-7, with 8 bases identical to TRBD2. The J segment lost 2 bases and the V segment lost 9 bases, leaving 6 bases of the junction unmatched. The CDR3 has 13 amino acids. Germline-derived CDR1 and CDR2 are MNHEY and SVGAGI. CDR3 sequence (DNA): TGTGCCAGTACCCCGGGACTAGCCTACGAGCAGTACTTC. It encodes CASTPGLAYEQYF.

This clone was seen more than once but under ten times. J is TRBJ1-2 and V is TRBV11-3, with D maybe TRBD1 (5 bases). V lost 5 bases and J lost 6, with 13 bases in between. Germline V lookup: CDR1 SGHNT, CDR2 YENEEA. The CDR3 is 13 residues long. The CDR3 is CASSRPGLNGYTF. The DNA of the CDR3 is TGTGCCAGCAGCCGACCGGGACTTAATGGCTACACCTTC.

This clone has a count of ten or more. This rearrangement joins TRBV6-4 to TRBJ2-3; D might be TRBD2 (5 bases). The germline gives CDR1 MRHNA, CDR2 SNTAGT. The length of the CDR3 is 14 residues. Trimming cost V 7 bases and J 0 bases, with 11 bases left between them. Here the CDR3 reads CASKSGTSTDTQYF. The CDR3 coding sequence is TGTGCCAGCAAGAGCGGAACTAGCACAGATACGCAGTATTTT.

The rearrangement uses TRBV4-3 and TRBJ2-3; D is perhaps TRBD2 (6 bases). Deletions cut 5 bases from V and 4 bases from J, with 22 bases between. Per the germline V gene, CDR1 is LGHNA and CDR2 is YSLEER. The CDR3 is 17 amino acids. CDR3: CASSVGLEGLGADTQYF. DNA for the CDR3: TGCGCCAGCAGCGTAGGCTTGGAGGGGCTAGGGGCAGATACGCAGTATTTT.

The V gene is TRBV6-5, the J gene TRBJ1-2; 7 bases fit TRBD1. CDR1 and CDR2 (germline): MNHEY, SVGAGI. The CDR3 extends over 12 amino acids. V shed 6 bases, J shed 6 bases, and the junction held 4 bases outside the gene matches. The DNA of the CDR3 is TGTGCCAGCAGCTTTGACAGGGATGGCTACACCTTC. It encodes CASSFDRDGYTF.